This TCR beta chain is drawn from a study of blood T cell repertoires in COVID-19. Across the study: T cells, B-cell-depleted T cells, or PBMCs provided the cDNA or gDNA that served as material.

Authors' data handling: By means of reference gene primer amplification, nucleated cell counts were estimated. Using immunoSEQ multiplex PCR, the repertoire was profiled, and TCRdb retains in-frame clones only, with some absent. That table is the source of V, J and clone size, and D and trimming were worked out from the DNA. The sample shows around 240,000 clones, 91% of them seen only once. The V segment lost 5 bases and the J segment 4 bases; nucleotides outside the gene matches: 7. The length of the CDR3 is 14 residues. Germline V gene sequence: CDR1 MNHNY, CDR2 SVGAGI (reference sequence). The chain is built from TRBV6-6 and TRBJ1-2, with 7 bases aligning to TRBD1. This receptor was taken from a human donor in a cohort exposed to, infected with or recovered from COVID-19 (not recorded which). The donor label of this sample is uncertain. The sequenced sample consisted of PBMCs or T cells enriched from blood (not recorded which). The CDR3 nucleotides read TGTGCCAGCAGTGGACCACAGGGGACCTATGGCTACACCTTC. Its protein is CASSGPQGTYGYTF.